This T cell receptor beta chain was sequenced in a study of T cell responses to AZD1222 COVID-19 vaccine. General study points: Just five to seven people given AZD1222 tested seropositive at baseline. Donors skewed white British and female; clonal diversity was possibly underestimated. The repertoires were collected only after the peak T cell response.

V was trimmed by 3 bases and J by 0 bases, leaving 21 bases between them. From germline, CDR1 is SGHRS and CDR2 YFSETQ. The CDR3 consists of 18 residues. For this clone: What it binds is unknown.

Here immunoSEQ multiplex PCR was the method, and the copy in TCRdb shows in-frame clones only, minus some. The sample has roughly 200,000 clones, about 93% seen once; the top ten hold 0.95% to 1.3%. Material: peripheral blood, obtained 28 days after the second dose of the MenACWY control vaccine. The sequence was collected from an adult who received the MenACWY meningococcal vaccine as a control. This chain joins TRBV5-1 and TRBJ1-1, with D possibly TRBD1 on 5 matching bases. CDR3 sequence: CASSSRETRGPMNTEAFF. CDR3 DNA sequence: TGCGCCAGCAGCTCAAGAGAGACAAGGGGTCCCATGAACACTGAAGCTTTCTTT.